The clone carrying this T cell receptor beta chain was detected only a few times. What it binds is unknown. The germline and genes are mouse ones. In the same sample, other DNA sequences code for this CDR3. Isolated RNA was reverse transcribed into cDNA used as the sequencing template. Sequencing was performed with immunoSEQ multiplex PCR; in TCRdb, only in-frame clones are kept and a portion is missing. The profile covers about 270,000 clones, none occurring a single time. The entry originates in a study of CD8+ T cells in alopecia areata. Sorting used CD4, CD8alpha, NKG2D, NKG2ACE and other markers on pooled cutaneous lymph node cells. Study results and limitations: Scalp sample data also include resident alphabeta T cells from normal skin.

What was sequenced was CD4+ T cells sorted from a lymph node. The receptor's source is a C3H/HeJ mouse with alopecia areata. MHC haplotype here: H2-k.

The CDR3 is CASSSGGQDTQYF. CDR3 bases read: TGTGCCAGCAGTTCTGGGGGCCAAGAC. The V gene is TRBV14, the J gene TRBJ2-5, with 7 bases that match TRBD2. The read gets to within 4 residues of the CDR3 end, and the germline J gene fills in the rest. CDR3 length: 13 amino acids. CDR1 is SGHDT, CDR2 FRDEAV, per germline. The V gene end was trimmed by 3 bases and the J gene end by 2 bases; junction bases not matched to a gene: 0.